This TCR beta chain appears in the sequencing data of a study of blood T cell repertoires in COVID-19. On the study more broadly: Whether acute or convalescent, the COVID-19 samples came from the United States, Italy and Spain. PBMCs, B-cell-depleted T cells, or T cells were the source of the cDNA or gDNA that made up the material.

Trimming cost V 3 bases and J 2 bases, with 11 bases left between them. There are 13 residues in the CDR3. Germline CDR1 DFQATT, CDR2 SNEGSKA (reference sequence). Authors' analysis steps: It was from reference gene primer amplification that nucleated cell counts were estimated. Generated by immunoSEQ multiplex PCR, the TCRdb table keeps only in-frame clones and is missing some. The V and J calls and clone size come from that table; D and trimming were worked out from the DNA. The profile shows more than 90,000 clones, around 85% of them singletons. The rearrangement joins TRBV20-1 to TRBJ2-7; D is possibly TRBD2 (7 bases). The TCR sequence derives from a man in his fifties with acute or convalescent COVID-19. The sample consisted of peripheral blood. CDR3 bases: TGCAGTGCTAGTCGGGGGGCTGCCTACGAGCAGTACTTC. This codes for CSASRGAAYEQYF.